This T cell receptor (beta chain) was obtained from a study of regulatory T cells in long-lasting Graves disease. Study context: Positivity for TSH receptor antibodies plus over 5 years of antithyroid drugs meant persistent Graves' disease.

This clonotype appeared a few times. Arm-PCR with iRepertoire HTBI primers amplified the CDR3 regions for these TCR beta libraries. TCRdb reprocessed the multiplex PCR reads via MiXCR and lists one record per CDR3 protein. The sample lists over 650,000 distinct CDR3 sequences, about 30% seen once, with under 55% in the top ten. Stated time point: persistent/refractory GD, antithyroid drugs over 5 years with positive TRAb. Generation of the TCR library employed RNA extracted from PBMCs. Graves' disease diagnoses followed American Thyroid Association guidelines. V shed 6 bases and J 7 bases; nucleotides not matched to a gene: 9. Per germline, CDR1 DFQATT and CDR2 SNEGSKA (reference sequence). CDR3 length: 14 amino acids.

This specimen consisted of peripheral blood mononuclear cells (PBMCs), obtained when the disease was refractory, from a patient treated with antithyroid drugs. The TCR sequence derives from a female donor with Graves disease. This chain joins TRBV20-1 and TRBJ2-7; 13 nucleotides match TRBD2. This CDR3 reads CSAKTSGRQGEQYF. The DNA of the CDR3 is TGCAGTGCCAAGACTAGCGGGAGGCAGGGGGAGCAGTACTTC.